These 27 T cell receptor beta chains came from one sample sequenced in a study of T cell repertoires in cytomegalovirus infection. Each CDR3 protein gets one entry after TCRdb re-called the reads with MiXCR. The table shows around 630,000 distinct CDR3 sequences, with 20% to 30% occurring only once. The sample taken for sequencing was CD8+ T cells from PBMCs. The receptors derive from a human donor in good health (CMV status not recorded). Some clones in this sample may be carry-over from other donors' samples.

This clonotype was observed at least ten times. An end of the junction differs from the germline gene, which may be a read error. The chain has TRBV7-6 and TRBJ2-3; 8 bases line up with TRBD2. The CDR3 runs 14 residues. Per the germline V gene, CDR1 is SGHVS and CDR2 is FNYEAQ. For the CDR3, the DNA is TGTGCCAGCAGCGAACGGGGGGGCACAAATACGCAGTATTTT. Encoded protein: CASSERGGTNTQYF. The full variable domain, with the rest looked up from reference TRBV7-6 and TRBJ2-3, is GAGVSQSPRYKVTKRGQDVALRCDPISGHVSLYWYRQALGQGPEFLTYFNYEAQQDKSGLPNDRFSAERPEGSISTLTIQRTEQRDSAMYRCASSERGGTNTQYFGPGTRLTVL.

This clonotype was counted ten times or more. This chain connects TRBV6-5 to TRBJ1-2; D might be TRBD1 (5 bases). There are 14 residues in the CDR3. CDR1 MNHEY and CDR2 SVGAGI come from the germline V gene. Trimming stripped 2 bases from V and 4 bases from J, with 11 bases between. The CDR3 reads CASSYRGELYGYTF. CDR3 in DNA: TGTGCCAGCAGTTACCGGGGGGAGCTCTATGGCTACACCTTC.

This clonotype appeared once. This chain connects TRBV29-1 to TRBJ2-3; 9 nucleotides match TRBD1. J gave up 4 bases and V 6 bases, and 5 bases lay outside the gene matches. Germline V gene lookup returns CDR1 SQVTM and CDR2 ANQGSEA. This CDR3 spans 13 amino acids. The CDR3 DNA is TGCAGCGTCGACAGGGGGAGATCAGATACGCAGTATTTT. Translating it yields CSVDRGRSDTQYF.

This clonotype was seen a few times. The V call is TRBV20-1, the J call TRBJ2-5; TRBD2 matches 9 bases. The J segment lost 7 bases and the V segment lost 0 bases, leaving 6 bases of the junction unmatched. Germline V gives CDR1 DFQATT, CDR2 SNEGSKA (reference sequence). The CDR3 extends over 14 amino acids. For the CDR3, the DNA is TGCAGTGCTAGAGATATGAGCGGGGGGTGGACCCAGTACTTC. It codes for CSARDMSGGWTQYF.

There are many counts of this clonotype. This chain uses TRBV7-6 with TRBJ2-1; 11 bases are a match to TRBD2. V dropped 4 bases and J dropped 5; count of bases not matched to a gene: 16. The length of the CDR3 is 19 residues. Germline CDR1 SGHVS, CDR2 FNYEAQ. Here the CDR3 reads CASSYRPTSGGVINNEQFF. The CDR3 region has the DNA TGTGCCAGCAGCTATCGCCCAACTAGCGGGGGAGTTATTAACAATGAGCAGTTCTTC.

This chain connects TRBV28 to TRBJ2-6; 7 positions match TRBD1. Germline trimming cut 5 bases from V and 0 bases from J; bases unmatched to any gene: 16. Germline CDR1 MDHEN, CDR2 SYDVKM. This CDR3 has 20 amino acids. CDR3 coding DNA: TGTGCCAGCAGTCCCCGGCATGACAGGGCCATCCTCTCTGGGGCCAACGTCCTGACTTTC. As protein: CASSPRHDRAILSGANVLTF.

This clonotype has ten or more counts. The chain has TRBV6-5 and TRBJ2-1; D remains ambiguous. CDR1 MNHEY and CDR2 SVGAGI come from the germline V gene. This CDR3 contains 14 residues. V was pared by 2 bases and J by 4 bases, with 9 bases between. CDR3 amino acids: CASSYGLEYNEQFF. CDR3 DNA: TGTGCCAGCAGTTACGGGCTAGAATACAATGAGCAGTTCTTC.

This clonotype was picked up many times. V is TRBV28 and J is TRBJ2-1; 8 bases match TRBD2. Germline CDR1 MDHEN, CDR2 SYDVKM. The CDR3 extends over 19 amino acids. V shed 4 bases and J 8 bases; nucleotides not matched to a gene: 22. Here the CDR3 DNA reads TGTGCCAGCAGTTATGGGTCAGGGGCGGGAGGTTCCCACAGGTATGAGCAGTTCTTC. Its translation is CASSYGSGAGGSHRYEQFF.

The J gene is TRBJ2-2, the V gene TRBV7-9, with 11 bases identical to TRBD2. Germline values: CDR1 SEHNR, CDR2 FQNEAQ (reference sequence). This CDR3 spans 16 amino acids. For the CDR3, the DNA is TGTGCTAACAGCCCTCCGGGACTAGCGGACACCGGGGAGCTGTTTTTT. This encodes CANSPPGLADTGELFF.

Details on this clonotype: The junction departs from germline at one end; a sequencing error may be responsible. This CDR3 is CASSLATIYDEQFF. CDR3 nucleotides: TGTGCCAGCAGCTTAGCGACTATCTACGATGAGCAGTTCTTC. The rearrangement links TRBV7-9 to TRBJ2-1; weak D call: TRBD2 (5 bases). CDR1 and CDR2 from the germline V gene are SEHNR and FQNEAQ (reference sequence). The CDR3 contains 14 residues. Combining the CDR3 with reference TRBV7-9 and TRBJ2-1 gives the whole variable domain DTGVSQNPRHKITKRGQNVTFRCDPISEHNRLYWYRQTLGQGPEFLTYFQNEAQLEKSRLLSDRFSAERPKGSFSTLEIQRTEQGDSAMYLCASSLATIYDEQFFGPGTRLTVL.

A few counts support this clonotype. The chain carries TRBV28 and TRBJ1-2, with 7 bases aligning to TRBD1. The CDR3 sequence is 15 residues long. Germline loops: CDR1 MDHEN, CDR2 SYDVKM. Losses at the gene ends were 0 bases for V and 4 bases for J; bases not matched to a gene: 5. CDR3 residues: CASSLWGQLLYGYTF. Here the CDR3 DNA reads TGTGCCAGCAGTTTATGGGGACAGCTTCTCTATGGCTACACCTTC.

In its sample, this clonotype was seen a few times. The V gene is TRBV14, the J gene TRBJ2-4; possibly TRBD1 or TRBD2 for D (5 bases each). V lost 1 base to trimming and J lost 0 bases, with 13 bases between them. The CDR3 has 17 amino acids. Looked up from germline, CDR1 is SGHDN and CDR2 is FVKESK. The CDR3 is CASSQVGGSSAKNIQYF. CDR3 DNA sequence: TGTGCCAGCAGCCAAGTTGGGGGAAGTTCAGCCAAAAACATTCAGTACTTC.

This clonotype was seen at least ten times. The genes are TRBV7-9 and TRBJ2-5; possible D gene TRBD2, 6 bases. The germline V and J ends were trimmed by 4 bases and 4 bases, with 13 bases remaining between them. The CDR3 is made up of 14 amino acids. Germline V gives CDR1 SEHNR, CDR2 FQNEAQ (reference sequence). The CDR3 here is CASSSDYQPETQYF. The CDR3 DNA reads as TGTGCCAGCAGCTCGGACTATCAACCAGAGACCCAGTACTTC. Variable domain in full (rest from reference TRBV7-9 and TRBJ2-5): DTGVSQNPRHKITKRGQNVTFRCDPISEHNRLYWYRQTLGQGPEFLTYFQNEAQLEKSRLLSDRFSAERPKGSFSTLEIQRTEQGDSAMYLCASSSDYQPETQYFGPGTRLLVL.

Many counts were recorded for this clonotype. The rearrangement joins TRBV28 to TRBJ2-1; TRBD1 matches at 8 bases. Germline-derived CDR1 and CDR2 are MDHEN and SYDVKM. The CDR3 has 16 amino acids. After removal of 6 bases from V and 1 base from J, the junction contained 8 bases not matched to a gene. CDR3 amino acids: CASRPRTGPSYNEQFF. CDR3 sequence (DNA): TGTGCCAGCAGACCCCGGACAGGGCCTTCCTACAATGAGCAGTTCTTC.

This clonotype has more than one count but fewer than ten. The chain carries TRBV29-1 and TRBJ2-7; possible D gene TRBD2, 6 bases. This CDR3 comprises 14 residues. Germline values: CDR1 SQVTM, CDR2 ANQGSEA. V gave up 7 bases and J gave up 3 bases, with 19 bases separating them. In nucleotides, the CDR3 is TGCAGCGCTGGGAGGAGGGGAACCCTCTACGAGCAGTACTTC. The encoded protein is CSAGRRGTLYEQYF.

CDR3 region: CSALDRETYNSPLHF. As DNA, the CDR3 is TGCAGTGCTTTGGACAGGGAGACTTATAATTCACCCCTCCACTTT. The rearrangement uses TRBV20-1 and TRBJ1-6; 8 nucleotides align to TRBD1. Losses at the gene ends were 5 bases for V and 4 bases for J; bases not matched to a gene: 7. The CDR3 covers 15 residues. Germline V lookup: CDR1 DFQATT, CDR2 SNEGSKA (reference sequence).

This clonotype has a handful of counts. The chain combines TRBV20-1 with TRBJ2-1, with unresolved D. The germline CDR1 and CDR2 sequences are DFQATT and SNEGSKA (reference sequence). V gave up 4 bases and J gave up 15 bases, with 7 bases separating them. The CDR3 extends over 8 amino acids. The CDR3 is CSAKDGFF. The CDR3 nucleotides are TGCAGTGCTAAAGACGGGTTCTTC.

This clonotype was seen ten or more times. The rearrangement uses TRBV29-1 and TRBJ2-1; D might be TRBD2 (5 bases). Trimming pared 5 bases from V and 3 bases from J, leaving 11 bases between. The length of the CDR3 is 13 residues. Germline assignment: CDR1 SQVTM and CDR2 ANQGSEA. The CDR3 DNA reads TGCAGCGTTCTGGCCGGGGACTACAATGAGCAGTTCTTC. This gives the protein CSVLAGDYNEQFF.

Ten or more counts support this clonotype. CDR3 in amino acids: CASSLRESSGGAEQYF. The DNA of the CDR3 is TGTGCCAGCAGCCTTCGAGAAAGTAGCGGGGGAGCGGAGCAGTACTTC. The J gene is TRBJ2-7, the V gene TRBV14, with TRBD2 identical over 9 bases. CDR3 length equals 16 residues. Germline V CDR1 and CDR2: SGHDN, FVKESK. After removal of 4 bases from V and 7 bases from J, the junction contained 14 bases not matched to a gene.

In the case of this clonotype: A much larger clone lies one base from this, so it may be a read error. This chain uses TRBV12-3 or TRBV12-4 with TRBJ2-2, with D unresolved. The CDR3 has 15 amino acids. Trimming took 10 bases from V and 5 from J, leaving 20 bases between them. The CDR3 DNA reads TGTGCCAACAGCACCACTCAGATGGGAACCGGGGAGCTGTTTTTT. Translation gives CANSTTQMGTGELFF.

The V gene is TRBV28, the J gene TRBJ2-5; D remains ambiguous. Trimming took off 2 bases at V and 5 bases at J, with 12 bases between the two ends. Germline loops: CDR1 MDHEN, CDR2 SYDVKM. The CDR3 consists of 14 residues. This CDR3 is CASSLVPGRETQYF. CDR3 nucleotides: TGTGCCAGCAGTTTAGTCCCGGGCCGGGAGACCCAGTACTTC. Drawing the rest from reference TRBV28 and TRBJ2-5, the complete variable domain is DVKVTQSSRYLVKRTGEKVFLECVQDMDHENMFWYRQDPGLGLRLIYFSYDVKMKEKGDIPEGYSVSREKKERFSLILESASTNQTSMYLCASSLVPGRETQYFGPGTRLLVL.

This clonotype has ten or more counts. V usage is TRBV7-9 and J usage is TRBJ1-2; D remains unclear. V was shortened by 0 bases and J by 2 bases, with 4 bases between the two germline ends. From germline, CDR1 is SEHNR and CDR2 FQNEAQ (reference sequence). The CDR3 covers 13 residues. The DNA for the CDR3 is TGTGCCAGCAGCTTAGCAGGGAACTATGGCTACACCTTC. As protein: CASSLAGNYGYTF.

This chain links TRBV2 with TRBJ2-7, with D perhaps matching TRBD1 or TRBD2 (5 bases each). The V end lost 7 bases, the J end lost 0 bases, and 7 bases lay between the germline ends. The CDR3 totals 12 residues. Germline-derived CDR1 and CDR2 are SNHLY and FYNNEI. This CDR3 reads CASMGDSYEQYF. CDR3 sequence (DNA): TGTGCCAGCATGGGGGACTCCTACGAGCAGTACTTC.

The V and J genes are TRBV7-9 and TRBJ2-3; D is possibly TRBD1 (6 bases). The CDR3 has 15 residues. The germline V and J ends were trimmed by 4 bases and 0 bases, with 11 bases remaining between them. Germline CDR1 SEHNR, CDR2 FQNEAQ (reference sequence). CDR3 nucleotide sequence: TGTGCCAGCAGCTCACGGGACACTAGCACAGATACGCAGTATTTT. Protein product: CASSSRDTSTDTQYF.

The chain couples TRBV6-5 to TRBJ2-7, with D perhaps TRBD1 (6 bases). This CDR3 comprises 13 residues. Per germline, CDR1 MNHEY and CDR2 SVGAGI. Trimming took off 4 bases at V and 6 bases at J, with 13 bases between the two ends. This CDR3 reads CASSFTGFREQYF. The CDR3 nucleotides read TGTGCCAGCAGTTTCACAGGGTTCCGCGAGCAGTACTTC.

A few counts support this clonotype. This rearrangement joins TRBV5-1 to TRBJ2-7; D could derive from TRBD1 or TRBD2 (5 bases each). The CDR3 contains 14 residues. Between the trimmed V and J ends, which lost 3 bases and 3 bases, there was a span of 13 bases. Germline CDR1 SGHRS, CDR2 YFSETQ. The CDR3 is CASSSGTEYYEQYF. CDR3 bases: TGCGCCAGCAGCTCCGGGACGGAGTACTACGAGCAGTACTTC.

The chain uses TRBV7-9 and TRBJ2-4, with 7 bases aligning to TRBD1. After removal of 5 bases from V and 1 base from J, the junction contained 5 bases not matched to a gene. Germline CDR1 is SEHNR and CDR2 is FQNEAQ (reference sequence). CDR3 length equals 15 residues. CDR3 sequence reads: CASSPGGGAKNIQYF. The CDR3, as DNA: TGTGCCAGCAGCCCAGGGGGTGGTGCCAAAAACATTCAGTACTTC.